Described below is a single TCR beta chain sequence and its context. Its antigen is undetermined. This table comes from immunoSEQ multiplex PCR, and its TCRdb copy is limited to in-frame clones, with some not included. The profile shows 95,000 or so clones, 80% to 85% of them singletons. The CDR3 consists of 13 residues. CDR1 and CDR2 (germline): ENHRY, SYGVKD. Trimming removed 2 bases at V and 0 bases at J, with 5 bases between. Following autologous stem cell transplantation, relapse occurred in every patient, and exposure to brentuximab vedotin varied. Progressive disease, partial response or complete response was each patient's best response. The data stem from a study of PD-1 blockade in classical Hodgkin lymphoma. Study-level findings and limits: Complete responders showed a baseline diversity that resembled the diversity of newly diagnosed patients. CD4+ TCR diversity, unlike CD8+, climbed significantly by C4D1. Newly diagnosed patients reportedly trailed healthy donors in baseline TCR diversity.

The source is a human donor with classical Hodgkin lymphoma. Sequencing was performed on peripheral blood mononuclear cells (PBMCs), taken at baseline. The chain combines TRBV10-3 with TRBJ2-7, with D hard to call. CDR3 nucleotides: TGTGCCATCAGTGAGCCGAACTCCTACGAGCAGTACTTC. Its translation is CAISEPNSYEQYF.